Here is one TCR beta chain with its context. This entry comes from a study of T cells in Graves' hyperthyroidism and ophthalmopathy. There were TCR beta CDR3 regions amplified from RNA transcripts. RT-PCR in the first round (using the HTBI primer set) targeted the TCR CDR3. TCRdb re-analysed the multiplex PCR reads in MiXCR, keeping a single row per CDR3 protein. This table has roughly 750,000 distinct CDR3 sequences, 16% appearing once. V lost 0 bases to trimming and J lost 0 bases, with 6 bases between them. CDR1 LGHNA and CDR2 YNFKEQ come from the germline V gene. The CDR3 has 16 residues. Sequenced sample: blood. The chain carries TRBV4-2 and TRBJ2-6, with D unresolved. This clonotype originated in a man aged 18 to 30 with Graves' hyperthyroidism. This chain's CDR3 is CASSQELVSGANVLTF. CDR3 in DNA: TGTGCCAGCAGCCAAGAGCTGGTCTCTGGGGCCAACGTCCTGACTTTC.